The clone carrying this TCR beta chain was recorded only once. The antigen remains undetermined. These data come from a study of monozygotic twins with cystic fibrosis. Whole-study findings and limits: Shared CDR3 numbers were not associated with age, concordance or severity.

Data came from immunoSEQ multiplex PCR; TCRdb stores just in-frame clones and leaves some out. Of 14,000 or so clones listed, roughly nine tenths were seen once; the top ten hold about 0.73%. The V segment lost 3 bases and the J segment 7 bases; nucleotides outside the gene matches: 27. The CDR3 sequence is 20 residues long. Germline V gene data show CDR1 as GTSNPN and CDR2 as SVGIG (reference sequence). The TCR was taken from a boy aged 5-17 years with cystic fibrosis. The sequenced material came from blood. The J gene is TRBJ2-1, the V gene TRBV30; TRBD2 matches at 7 bases. CDR3 in amino acids: CAWSPLGLAAGAGYLNEQFF. The CDR3 region has the DNA TGTGCCTGGAGCCCCCTCGGGCTAGCGGCCGGGGCCGGATATCTTAATGAGCAGTTCTTC.